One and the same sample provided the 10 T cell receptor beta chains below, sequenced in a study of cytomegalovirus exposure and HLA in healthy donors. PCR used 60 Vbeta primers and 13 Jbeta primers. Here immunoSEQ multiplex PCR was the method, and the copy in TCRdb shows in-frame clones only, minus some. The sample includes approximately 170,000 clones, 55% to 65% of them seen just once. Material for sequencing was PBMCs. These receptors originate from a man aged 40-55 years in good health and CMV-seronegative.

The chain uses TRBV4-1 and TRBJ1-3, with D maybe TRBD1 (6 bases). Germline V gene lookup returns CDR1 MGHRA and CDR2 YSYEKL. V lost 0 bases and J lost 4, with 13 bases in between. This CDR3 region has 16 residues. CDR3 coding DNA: TGCGCCAGCAGCCAAGATCCAGGGGCCTACGGAAACACCATATATTTT. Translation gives CASSQDPGAYGNTIYF.

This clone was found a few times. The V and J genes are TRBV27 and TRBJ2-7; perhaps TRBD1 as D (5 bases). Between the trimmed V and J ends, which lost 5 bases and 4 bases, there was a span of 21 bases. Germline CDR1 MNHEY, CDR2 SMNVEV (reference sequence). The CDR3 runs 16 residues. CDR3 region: CASSRASRVYWYEQYF. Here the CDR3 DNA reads TGTGCCAGCAGTCGTGCGAGCAGGGTGTATTGGTACGAGCAGTACTTC.

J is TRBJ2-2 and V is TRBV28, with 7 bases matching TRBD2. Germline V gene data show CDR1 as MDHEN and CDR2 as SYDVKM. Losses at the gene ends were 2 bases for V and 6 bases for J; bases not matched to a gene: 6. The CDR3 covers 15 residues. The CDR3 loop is CASSLRAGLAGELFF. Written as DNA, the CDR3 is TGTGCCAGCAGTTTAAGAGCGGGATTGGCCGGGGAGCTGTTTTTT. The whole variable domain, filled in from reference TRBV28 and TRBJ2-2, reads DVKVTQSSRYLVKRTGEKVFLECVQDMDHENMFWYRQDPGLGLRLIYFSYDVKMKEKGDIPEGYSVSREKKERFSLILESASTNQTSMYLCASSLRAGLAGELFFGEGSRLTVL.

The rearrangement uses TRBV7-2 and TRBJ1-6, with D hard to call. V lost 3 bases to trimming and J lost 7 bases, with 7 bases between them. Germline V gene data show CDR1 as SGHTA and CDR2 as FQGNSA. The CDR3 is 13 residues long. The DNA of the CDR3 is TGTGCCAGCAGCTTTCTGAGAAATTCACCCCTCCACTTT. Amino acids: CASSFLRNSPLHF.

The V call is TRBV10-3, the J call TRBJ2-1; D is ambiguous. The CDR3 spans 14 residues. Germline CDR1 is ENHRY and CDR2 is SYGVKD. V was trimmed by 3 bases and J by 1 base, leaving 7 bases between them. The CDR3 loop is CAISDSVSYNEQFF. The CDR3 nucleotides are TGTGCCATCAGTGATTCGGTTTCCTACAATGAGCAGTTCTTC.

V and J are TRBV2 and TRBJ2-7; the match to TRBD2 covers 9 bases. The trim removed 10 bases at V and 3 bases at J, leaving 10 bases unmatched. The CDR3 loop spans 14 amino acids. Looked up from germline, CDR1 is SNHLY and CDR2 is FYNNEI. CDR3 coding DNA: TGTGCCATTAGCACTCTAGCGGGGAGCTACGAGCAGTACTTC. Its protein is CAISTLAGSYEQYF.

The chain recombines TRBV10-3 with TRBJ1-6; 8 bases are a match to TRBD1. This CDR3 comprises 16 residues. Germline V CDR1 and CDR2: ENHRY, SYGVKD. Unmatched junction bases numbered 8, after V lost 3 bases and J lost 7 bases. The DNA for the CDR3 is TGTGCCATCAGTGAATCTGGGGCAGGGGGCAATTCACCCCTCCACTTT. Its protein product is CAISESGAGGNSPLHF.

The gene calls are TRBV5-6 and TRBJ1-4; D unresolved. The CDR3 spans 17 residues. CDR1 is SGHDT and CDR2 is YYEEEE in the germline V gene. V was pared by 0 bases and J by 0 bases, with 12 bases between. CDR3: CASSLGPTVATNEKLFF. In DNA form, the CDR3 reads TGTGCCAGCAGCTTGGGGCCTACAGTTGCAACTAATGAAAAACTGTTTTTT.

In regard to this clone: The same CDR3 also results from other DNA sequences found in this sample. The CDR3 coding sequence is TGCAGTGCTAGTAGCGAAAAACTGTTTTTT. It specifies CSASSEKLFF. V is TRBV20-1 and J is TRBJ1-4, with unresolved D. CDR1 is DFQATT, CDR2 SNEGSKA, per germline (reference sequence). The V gene lost 3 bases and the J gene lost 8 bases, with 4 bases spanning the gap. This CDR3 is 10 amino acids long.

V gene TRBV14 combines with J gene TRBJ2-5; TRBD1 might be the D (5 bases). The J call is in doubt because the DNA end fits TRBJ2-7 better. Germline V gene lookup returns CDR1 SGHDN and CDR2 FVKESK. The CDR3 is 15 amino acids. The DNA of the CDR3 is TGTGCCAGCAGCCAACAAAGGGGAACTTTCTACGAGCAGTACTTC. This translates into CASSQQRGTFYEQYF.